Listed below are T cell receptor beta chains from one sample, sequenced in a study of blood T cell repertoires in COVID-19. Libraries were prepared by immunoSEQ multiplex PCR; TCRdb keeps only in-frame clonotypes and omits some of them. Of approximately 190,000 clones listed, 84% are singletons. The sequenced material came from peripheral blood. These receptors all stem from a human donor in a cohort sampled during active COVID-19. Both conserved end residues are part of each CDR3. The D gene is left open where the match is weak. Size tells how often a clone was seen (once, few, many) or the class of an expanded clone, and some rows leave it out.

V	size	J	D	DNA	CDR3
TRBV3-1/TRBV3-2	.	TRBJ1-3	TRBD1	TGTGCCAGCAGCCAAGCATTCCGGACAGGAGGAAACACCATATATTTT	CASSQAFRTGGNTIYF
TRBV24-1	.	TRBJ2-5	TRBD1	TGTGCCACCAGTGATTCGGGGACAGGGAGGGAGCAGACCCAGTACTTC	CATSDSGTGREQTQYF
TRBV4-1	.	TRBJ2-1	TRBD2	TGCGCCAGCAGCCGTAGCCGGGACTACTCCTACAATGAGCAGTTCTTC	CASSRSRDYSYNEQFF
TRBV6-5	.	TRBJ1-2	.	TGTGCCAGCAAGCGGGAGGGGGGATTGGGCTACACCTTC	CASKREGGLGYTF
TRBV28	.	TRBJ2-7	TRBD1	TGTGCCAGCAGTTTAGACAGGGGGCAGCACGAGCAGTACTTC	CASSLDRGQHEQYF
TRBV24-1	.	TRBJ2-2	.	TGTGCCACCAGTGAGGCATTTAACACCGGGGAGCTGTTTTTT	CATSEAFNTGELFF
TRBV27	.	TRBJ2-3	TRBD2	TGTGCCAGCAGTTTAGCTGGGACTAGCGGCTACACAGATACGCAGTATTTT	CASSLAGTSGYTDTQYF
TRBV7-2	.	TRBJ2-7	.	TGTGCCAGCAGCGTCCGGGTTGCGCAACTCCAATACGAGCAGTACTTC	CASSVRVAQLQYEQYF
TRBV29-1	.	TRBJ1-1	.	TGCAGCGTCGGGATGTTGAACACTGAAGCTTTCTTT	CSVGMLNTEAFF
TRBV15	once	TRBJ2-6	.	TGTGCCACCAGCAGAGCCGTCTCTGGGGCCAACGTCCTGACTTTC	CATSRAVSGANVLTF
TRBV15	.	TRBJ1-5	.	TGTGCCACCAGCAGACCCCCGGGGAATCAGCCCCAGCATTTT	CATSRPPGNQPQHF
TRBV27	.	TRBJ2-5	.	TGTGCCAGCAGGAAACAGGGCGCAGAGACCCAGTACTTC	CASRKQGAETQYF
TRBV12-3/TRBV12-4	.	TRBJ1-3	.	TGTGCCAGCAGTTTAGTCTTTGGAAACACCATATATTTT	CASSLVFGNTIYF
TRBV7-2	.	TRBJ1-6	.	TGTGCCAGCAGCTTAGTCCCGCAGGCTAATTCACCCCTCCACTTT	CASSLVPQANSPLHF
TRBV7-9	.	TRBJ1-1	.	TGTGCCAGCAGCTCAGGGATGCGGCTCCCGAGGACTTTCTTT	CASSSGMRLPRTFF
TRBV30	.	TRBJ2-7	.	TGTGCCTGGAGTGTGTTTTCGTACGAGCAGTACTTC	CAWSVFSYEQYF
TRBV18	.	TRBJ2-7	.	TGTGCCAGCTCCCCCGACAGAAACTACGAGCAGTACTTC	CASSPDRNYEQYF
TRBV2	once	TRBJ1-5	.	TGTGCCAGCGGAGAGGGATTATATCAGCCCCAGCATTTT	CASGEGLYQPQHF
TRBV2	.	TRBJ2-5	.	TGTGCCAGCAGAGTCGGGGGGCGGGAGACCCAGTACTTC	CASRVGGRETQYF
TRBV25-1	.	TRBJ1-6	.	TGTGCCAGCATGGGTCGGGGCTCCTATAATTCACCCCTCCACTTT	CASMGRGSYNSPLHF
TRBV2	.	TRBJ1-4	.	TGTGCCAGCAGTGACTCCAGTCAGGGCGAAAAACTGTTTTTT	CASSDSSQGEKLFF
TRBV18	.	TRBJ1-1	.	TGTGCCAGCTCCCGGGGGTGGGGCTCATTGAACACTGAAGCTTTCTTT	CASSRGWGSLNTEAFF
TRBV5-1	.	TRBJ2-7	.	TGCGCCAGCAAGGAAGGCCAGACTATAGGCGAGCAGTACTTC	CASKEGQTIGEQYF
TRBV7-8	.	TRBJ2-6	.	TGTGCCAGCAGCTCACAGTTCTCTGGGGCCAACGTCCTGACTTTC	CASSSQFSGANVLTF
TRBV7-9	.	TRBJ1-2	.	TGTGCCAGCAGAGGGGTTGGAGCCGCCTATGGCTACACCTTC	CASRGVGAAYGYTF
TRBV10-3	.	TRBJ2-3	.	TGTGCCATCAGTGAGTCCAAGCAGACAGCAGATACGCAGTATTTT	CAISESKQTADTQYF
TRBV7-8	.	TRBJ2-1	TRBD2	TGTGCCAGCAGCTTAAGCGGGATGGGTATAAATGAGCAGTTCTTC	CASSLSGMGINEQFF
TRBV18	.	TRBJ1-4	.	TGTGCCAGCTCACCCAGGGGTACTAATGAAAAACTGTTTTTT	CASSPRGTNEKLFF
TRBV5-1	.	TRBJ2-1	TRBD1	TGCGCCAGCAACGCACAGGGGTTCTACAATGAGCAGTTCTTC	CASNAQGFYNEQFF